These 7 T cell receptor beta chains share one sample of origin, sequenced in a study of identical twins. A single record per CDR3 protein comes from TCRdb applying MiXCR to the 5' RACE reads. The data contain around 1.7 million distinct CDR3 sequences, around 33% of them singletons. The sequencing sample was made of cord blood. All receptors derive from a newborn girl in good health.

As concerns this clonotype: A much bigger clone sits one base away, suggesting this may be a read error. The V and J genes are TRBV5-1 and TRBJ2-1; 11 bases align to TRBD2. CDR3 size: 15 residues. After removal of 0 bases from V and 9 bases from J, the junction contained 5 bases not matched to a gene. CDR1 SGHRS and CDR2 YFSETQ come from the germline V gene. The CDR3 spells CASSLASGRMREQFF. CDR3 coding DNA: TGCGCCAGCAGCTTGGCTAGCGGGAGGATGCGTGAGCAGTTCTTC.

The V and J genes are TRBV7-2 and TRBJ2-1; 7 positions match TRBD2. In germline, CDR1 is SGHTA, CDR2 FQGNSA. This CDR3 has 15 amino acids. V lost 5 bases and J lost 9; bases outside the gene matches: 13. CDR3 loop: CASSVLGLVFAEQFF. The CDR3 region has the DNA TGTGCCAGCAGCGTACTCGGACTAGTGTTTGCTGAGCAGTTCTTC.

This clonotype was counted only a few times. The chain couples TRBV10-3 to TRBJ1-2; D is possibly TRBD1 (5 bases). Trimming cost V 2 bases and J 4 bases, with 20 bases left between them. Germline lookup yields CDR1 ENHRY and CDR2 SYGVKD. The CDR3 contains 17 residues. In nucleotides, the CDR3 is TGTGCCATCAGTGAGCCTCCCACAGGTGATTCTGTCTATGGCTACACCTTC. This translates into CAISEPPTGDSVYGYTF.

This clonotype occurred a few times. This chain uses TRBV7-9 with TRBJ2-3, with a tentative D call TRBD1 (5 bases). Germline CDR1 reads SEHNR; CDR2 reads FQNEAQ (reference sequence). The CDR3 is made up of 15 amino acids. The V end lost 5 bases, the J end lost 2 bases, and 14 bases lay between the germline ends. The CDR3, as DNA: TGTGCCAGCAGCCCATATCGGACACACACAGATACGCAGTATTTT. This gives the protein CASSPYRTHTDTQYF.

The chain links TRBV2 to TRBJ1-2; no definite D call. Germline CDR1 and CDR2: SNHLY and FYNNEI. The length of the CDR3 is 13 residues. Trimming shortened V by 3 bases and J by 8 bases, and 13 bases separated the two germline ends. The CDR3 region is CASSEGLVRGYTF. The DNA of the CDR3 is TGTGCCAGCAGTGAGGGTTTGGTGCGAGGCTACACCTTC.

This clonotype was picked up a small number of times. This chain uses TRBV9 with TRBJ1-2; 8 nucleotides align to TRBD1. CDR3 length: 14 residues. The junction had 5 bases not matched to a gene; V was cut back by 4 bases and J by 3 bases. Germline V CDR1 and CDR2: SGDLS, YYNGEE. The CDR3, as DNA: TGTGCCAGCAGCTCACAGGACAGGGACTATGGCTACACCTTC. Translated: CASSSQDRDYGYTF.

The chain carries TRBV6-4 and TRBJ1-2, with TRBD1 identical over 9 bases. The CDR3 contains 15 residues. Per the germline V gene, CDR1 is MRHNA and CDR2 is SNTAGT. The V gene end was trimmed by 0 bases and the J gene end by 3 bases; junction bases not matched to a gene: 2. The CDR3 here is CASSDSRQGDYGYTF. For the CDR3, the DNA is TGTGCCAGCAGTGACTCCCGACAGGGGGACTATGGCTACACCTTC.